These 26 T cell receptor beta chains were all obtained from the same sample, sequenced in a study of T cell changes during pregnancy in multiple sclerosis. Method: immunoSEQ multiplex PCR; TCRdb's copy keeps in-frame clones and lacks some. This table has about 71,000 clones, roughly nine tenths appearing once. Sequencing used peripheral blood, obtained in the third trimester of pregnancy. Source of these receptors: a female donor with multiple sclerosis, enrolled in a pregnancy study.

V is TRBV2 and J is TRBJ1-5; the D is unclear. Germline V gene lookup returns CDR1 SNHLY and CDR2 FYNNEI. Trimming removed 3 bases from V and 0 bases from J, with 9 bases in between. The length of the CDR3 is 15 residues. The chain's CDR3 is CASSDAGYSNQPQHF. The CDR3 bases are TGTGCCAGCAGTGACGCGGGGTATAGCAATCAGCCCCAGCATTTT.

The CDR3 region has the DNA TGTGCCAGCAGCCTCCTGGGGAGGGGTCCAGATACGCAGTATTTT. Protein sequence: CASSLLGRGPDTQYF. This chain uses TRBV7-2 with TRBJ2-3; 7 bases map to TRBD2. The CDR3 totals 15 residues. Trimming took 5 bases from V and 4 from J; bases not matched to a gene: 9. CDR1 SGHTA and CDR2 FQGNSA come from the germline V gene.

Here the CDR3 DNA reads TGTGCCAGCACCGAACTAGCGGGAAGTTCCTACGAGCAGTACTTC. As protein: CASTELAGSSYEQYF. The chain carries TRBV2 and TRBJ2-7; the match to TRBD2 covers 10 bases. Germline assignment: CDR1 SNHLY and CDR2 FYNNEI. J gave up 1 base and V 7 bases, and 7 bases lay outside the gene matches. This CDR3 has 15 residues.

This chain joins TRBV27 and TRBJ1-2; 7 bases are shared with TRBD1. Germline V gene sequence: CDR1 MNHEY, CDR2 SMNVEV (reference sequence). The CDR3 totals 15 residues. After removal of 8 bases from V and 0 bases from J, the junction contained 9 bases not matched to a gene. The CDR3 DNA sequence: TGTGCCAGCGCTCCATCGGGACAGCCTAACTATGGCTACACCTTC. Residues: CASAPSGQPNYGYTF.

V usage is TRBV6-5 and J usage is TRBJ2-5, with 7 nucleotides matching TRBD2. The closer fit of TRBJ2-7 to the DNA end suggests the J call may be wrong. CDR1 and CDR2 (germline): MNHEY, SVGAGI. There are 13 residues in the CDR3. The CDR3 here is CASSRRDYDEQYF. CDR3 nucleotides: TGTGCCAGCAGCCGCCGGGACTATGACGAGCAGTACTTC.

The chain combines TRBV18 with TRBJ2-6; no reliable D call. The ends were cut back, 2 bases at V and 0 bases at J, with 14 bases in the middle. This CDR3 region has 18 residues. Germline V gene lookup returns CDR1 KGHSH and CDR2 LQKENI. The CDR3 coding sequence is TGTGCCAGCTCACCATTAGAATTGAGTTCCTCTGGGGCCAACGTCCTGACTTTC. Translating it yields CASSPLELSSSGANVLTF.

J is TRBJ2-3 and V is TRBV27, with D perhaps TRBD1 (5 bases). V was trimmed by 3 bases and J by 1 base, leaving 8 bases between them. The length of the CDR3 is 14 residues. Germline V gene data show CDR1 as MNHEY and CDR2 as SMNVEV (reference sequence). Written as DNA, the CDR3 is TGTGCCAGCAGTTTCTGGGGCGGCACAGATACGCAGTATTTT. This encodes CASSFWGGTDTQYF.

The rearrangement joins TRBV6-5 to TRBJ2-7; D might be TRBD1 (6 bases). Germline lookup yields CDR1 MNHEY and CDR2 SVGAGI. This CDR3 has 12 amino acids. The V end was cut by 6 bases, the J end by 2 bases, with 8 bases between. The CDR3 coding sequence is TGTGCCAGCAGAGGGGGTACCTACGAGCAGTACTTC. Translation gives CASRGGTYEQYF.

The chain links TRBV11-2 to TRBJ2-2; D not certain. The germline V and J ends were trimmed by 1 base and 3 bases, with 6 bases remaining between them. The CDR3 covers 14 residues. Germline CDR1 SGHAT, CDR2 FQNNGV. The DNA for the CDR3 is TGTGCCAGCAGCTTAGTTAGAGACACCGGGGAGCTGTTTTTT. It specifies CASSLVRDTGELFF.

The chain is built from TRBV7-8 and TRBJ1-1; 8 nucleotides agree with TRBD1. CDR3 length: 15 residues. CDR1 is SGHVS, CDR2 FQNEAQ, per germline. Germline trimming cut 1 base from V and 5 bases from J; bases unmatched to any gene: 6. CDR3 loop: CASSLDARGRTEAFF. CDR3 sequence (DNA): TGTGCCAGCAGCTTAGATGCCAGGGGGCGAACTGAAGCTTTCTTT.

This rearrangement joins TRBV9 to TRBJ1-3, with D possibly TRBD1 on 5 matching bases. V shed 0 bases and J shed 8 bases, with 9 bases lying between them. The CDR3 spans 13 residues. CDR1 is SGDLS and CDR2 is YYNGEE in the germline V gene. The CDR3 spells CASSVGGGDTIYF. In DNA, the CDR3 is TGTGCCAGCAGCGTAGGGGGGGGAGACACCATATATTTT.

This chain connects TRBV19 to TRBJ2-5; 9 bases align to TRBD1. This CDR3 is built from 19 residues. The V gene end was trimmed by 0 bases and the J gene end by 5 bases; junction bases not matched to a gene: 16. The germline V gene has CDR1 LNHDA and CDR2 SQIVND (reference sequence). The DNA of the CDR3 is TGTGCCAGTAGTATAGAGTACAGGGGGCAACTCTCTAAGCGGGAGACCCAGTACTTC. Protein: CASSIEYRGQLSKRETQYF.

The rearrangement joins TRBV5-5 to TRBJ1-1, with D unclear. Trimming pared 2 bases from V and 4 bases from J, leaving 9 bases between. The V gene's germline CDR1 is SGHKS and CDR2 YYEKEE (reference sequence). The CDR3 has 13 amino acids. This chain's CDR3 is CASSFGVATEAFF. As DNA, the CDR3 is TGTGCCAGCAGCTTCGGGGTAGCCACTGAAGCTTTCTTT.

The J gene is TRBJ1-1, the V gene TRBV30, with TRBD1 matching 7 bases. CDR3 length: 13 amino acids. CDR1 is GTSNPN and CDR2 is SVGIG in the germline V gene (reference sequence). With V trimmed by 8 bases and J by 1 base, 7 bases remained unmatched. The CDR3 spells CAAPRQGNTEAFF. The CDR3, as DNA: TGTGCCGCCCCGCGACAGGGGAACACTGAAGCTTTCTTT.

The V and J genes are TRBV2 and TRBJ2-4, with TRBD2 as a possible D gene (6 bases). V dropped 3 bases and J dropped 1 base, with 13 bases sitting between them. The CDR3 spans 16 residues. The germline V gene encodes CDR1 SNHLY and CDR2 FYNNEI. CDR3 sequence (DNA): TGTGCCAGCAGTGAGAGATCTCGGGAGGCCAAAAACATTCAGTACTTC. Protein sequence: CASSERSREAKNIQYF.

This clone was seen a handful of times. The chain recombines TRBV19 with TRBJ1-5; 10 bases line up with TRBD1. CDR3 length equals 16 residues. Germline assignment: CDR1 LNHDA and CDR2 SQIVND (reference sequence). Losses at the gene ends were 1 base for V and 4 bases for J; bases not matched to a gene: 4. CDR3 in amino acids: CASSIGGTGANQPQHF. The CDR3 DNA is TGTGCCAGTAGTATAGGGGGGACAGGGGCTAATCAGCCCCAGCATTTT.

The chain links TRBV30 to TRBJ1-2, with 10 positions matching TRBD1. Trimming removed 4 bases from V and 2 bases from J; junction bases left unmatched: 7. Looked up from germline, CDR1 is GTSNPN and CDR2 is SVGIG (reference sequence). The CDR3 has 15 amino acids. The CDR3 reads CAWTRQGASNYGYTF. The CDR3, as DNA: TGTGCCTGGACCCGACAGGGGGCGTCCAACTATGGCTACACCTTC.

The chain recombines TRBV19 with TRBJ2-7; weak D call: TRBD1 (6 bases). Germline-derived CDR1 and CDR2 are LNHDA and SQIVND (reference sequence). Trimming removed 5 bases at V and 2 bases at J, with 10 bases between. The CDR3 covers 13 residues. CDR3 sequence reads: CASSAGVAYEQYF. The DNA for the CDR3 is TGTGCCAGTAGTGCAGGGGTCGCCTACGAGCAGTACTTC.

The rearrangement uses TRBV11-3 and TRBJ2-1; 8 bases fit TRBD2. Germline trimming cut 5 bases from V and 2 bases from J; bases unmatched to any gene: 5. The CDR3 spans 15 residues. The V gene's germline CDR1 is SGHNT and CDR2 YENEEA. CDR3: CASSLTSGPYNEQFF. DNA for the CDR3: TGTGCCAGCAGCCTTACTAGCGGACCCTACAATGAGCAGTTCTTC.

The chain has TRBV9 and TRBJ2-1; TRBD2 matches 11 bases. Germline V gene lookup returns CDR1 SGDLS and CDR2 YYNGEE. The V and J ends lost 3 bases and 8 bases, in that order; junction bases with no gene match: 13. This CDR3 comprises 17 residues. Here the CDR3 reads CASSGAPVAGGPYEQFF. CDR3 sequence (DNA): TGTGCCAGCAGCGGGGCCCCTGTAGCGGGAGGGCCGTATGAGCAGTTCTTC.

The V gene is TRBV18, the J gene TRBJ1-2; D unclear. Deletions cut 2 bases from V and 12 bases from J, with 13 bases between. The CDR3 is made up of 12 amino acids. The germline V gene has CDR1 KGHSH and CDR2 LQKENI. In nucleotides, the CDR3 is TGTGCCAGCTCACCAGGGGTCGGGGTTGACACCTTC. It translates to CASSPGVGVDTF.

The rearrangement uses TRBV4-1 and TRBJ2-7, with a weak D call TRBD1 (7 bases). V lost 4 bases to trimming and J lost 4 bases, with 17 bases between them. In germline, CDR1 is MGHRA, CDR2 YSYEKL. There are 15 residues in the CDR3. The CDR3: CASSLGPGGQYEQYF. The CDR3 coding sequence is TGCGCCAGCAGCCTGGGCCCAGGGGGGCAATACGAGCAGTACTTC.

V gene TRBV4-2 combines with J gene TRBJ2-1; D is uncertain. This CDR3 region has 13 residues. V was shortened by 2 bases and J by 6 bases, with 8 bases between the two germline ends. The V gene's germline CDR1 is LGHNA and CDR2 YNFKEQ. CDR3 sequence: CASSQYRGNEQFF. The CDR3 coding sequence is TGTGCCAGCAGCCAATATAGAGGCAATGAGCAGTTCTTC.

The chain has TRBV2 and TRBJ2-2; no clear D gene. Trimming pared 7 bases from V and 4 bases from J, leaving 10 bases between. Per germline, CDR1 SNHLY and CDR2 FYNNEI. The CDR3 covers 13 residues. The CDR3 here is CASIGLSTGELFF. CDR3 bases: TGTGCCAGCATCGGTCTTAGCACCGGGGAGCTGTTTTTT.

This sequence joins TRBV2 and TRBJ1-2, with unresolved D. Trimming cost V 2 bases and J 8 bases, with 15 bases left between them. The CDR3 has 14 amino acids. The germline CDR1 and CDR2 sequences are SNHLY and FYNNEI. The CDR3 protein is CASSEWSGPGGYTF. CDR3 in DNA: TGTGCCAGCAGTGAATGGTCAGGCCCGGGGGGCTACACCTTC.

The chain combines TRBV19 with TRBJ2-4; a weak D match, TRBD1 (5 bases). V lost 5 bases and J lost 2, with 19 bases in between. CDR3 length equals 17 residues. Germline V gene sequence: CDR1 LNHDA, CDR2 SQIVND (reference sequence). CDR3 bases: TGTGCCAGTAGTCAGGGCCTTCCCCGCGAAACCAAAAACATTCAGTACTTC. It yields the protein CASSQGLPRETKNIQYF.